This T cell receptor (beta chain) was recovered during a study of T cells in Graves' hyperthyroidism and ophthalmopathy. About the study: Pretreatment peripheral blood was obtained at initial diagnosis. Study findings and constraints: Most clonotypes expanded in thyroid above 0.001 were likewise present in blood.

V shed 4 bases, J shed 4 bases, and the junction held 7 bases outside the gene matches. The V gene's germline CDR1 is MNHNS and CDR2 SASEGT. The length of the CDR3 is 15 residues. This clonotype showed up just a few times. The antigen is unknown. Amplification targeted TCR beta CDR3 regions from RNA transcripts. During a first-round RT-PCR of the TCR CDR3, the HTBI primer set was used. Via MiXCR, TCRdb re-called the multiplex PCR reads, giving one row per CDR3 protein. This table holds about 300,000 distinct CDR3 sequences, approximately 18% found once. Reasons for excluding patients were uncontrolled infection, other autoimmune disease, pregnancy or lactation. Used for diagnoses were clinical symptoms, serum thyroxine and TRAb, thyroid ultrasound and orbital computed tomography.

V is TRBV6-1 and J is TRBJ2-1; 7 bases line up with TRBD2. This clonotype was obtained from a man aged 45-60 years with Graves' ophthalmopathy. Sequenced sample: blood. The CDR3 region has the DNA TGTGCCAGCAGTGGTCGAGCGGGACCATACAATGAGCAGTTCTTC. Translated, it gives CASSGRAGPYNEQFF.